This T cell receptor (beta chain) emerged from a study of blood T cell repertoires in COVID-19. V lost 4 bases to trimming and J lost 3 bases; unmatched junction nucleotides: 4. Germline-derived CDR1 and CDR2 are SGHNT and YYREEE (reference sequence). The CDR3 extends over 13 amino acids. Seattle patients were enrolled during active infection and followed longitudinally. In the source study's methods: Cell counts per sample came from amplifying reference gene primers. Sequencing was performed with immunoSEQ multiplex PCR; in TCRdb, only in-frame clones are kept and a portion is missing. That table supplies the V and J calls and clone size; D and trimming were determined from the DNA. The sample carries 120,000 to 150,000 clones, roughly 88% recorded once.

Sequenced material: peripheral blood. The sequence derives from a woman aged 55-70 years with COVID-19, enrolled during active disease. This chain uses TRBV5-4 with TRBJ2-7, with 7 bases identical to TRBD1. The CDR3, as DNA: TGTGCCAGCAGCCCACAGGGGAACTACGAGCAGTACTTC. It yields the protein CASSPQGNYEQYF.